The count of the clone carrying this TCR beta chain is one. The CDR3 totals 15 residues. The germline V gene has CDR1 LGHNA and CDR2 YNFKEQ. V was clipped by 1 base and J by 8 bases, with 15 bases between them. The data stem from a study of blood T cell repertoires in COVID-19. Study as a whole: COVID-19 samples, acute and convalescent, were from the United States, Italy and Spain. Sample material is recorded as cDNA or gDNA derived from T cells, B-cell-depleted T cells, or PBMCs.

Original data processing: Scientists estimated how many nucleated cells there were by amplifying reference gene primers. Measured with immunoSEQ multiplex PCR; TCRdb has only the in-frame clones, and not every one. V, J and clone size are taken as reported in that table, and D and trimming were inferred from the DNA itself. Found here are over 95,000 clones, roughly 90% of them singletons; the top ten hold about 18%. This sequence originates from a human donor with acute or convalescent COVID-19. The donor label of this sample is uncertain. This sequence joins TRBV4-2 and TRBJ2-1; D call uncertain. Sequenced input: peripheral blood. The CDR3 loop reads CASSQASGSGYEQFF. In DNA form, the CDR3 reads TGTGCCAGCAGCCAAGCAAGTGGTTCGGGTTATGAGCAGTTCTTC.